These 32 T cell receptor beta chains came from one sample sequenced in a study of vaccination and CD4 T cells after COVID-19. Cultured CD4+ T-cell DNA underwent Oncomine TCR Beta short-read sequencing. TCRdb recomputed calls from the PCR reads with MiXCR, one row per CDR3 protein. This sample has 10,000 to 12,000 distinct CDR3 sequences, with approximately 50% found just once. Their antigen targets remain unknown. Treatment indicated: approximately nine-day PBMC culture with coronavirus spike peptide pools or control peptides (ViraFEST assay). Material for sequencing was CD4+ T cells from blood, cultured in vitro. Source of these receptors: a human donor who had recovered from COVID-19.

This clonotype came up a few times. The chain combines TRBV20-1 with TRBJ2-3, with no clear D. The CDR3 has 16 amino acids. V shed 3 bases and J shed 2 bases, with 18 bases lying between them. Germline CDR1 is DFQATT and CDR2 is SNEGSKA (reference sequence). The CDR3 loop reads CSARSVVRFSTDTQYF. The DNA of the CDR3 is TGCAGTGCTAGGTCGGTAGTGAGGTTTTCCACAGATACGCAGTATTTT.

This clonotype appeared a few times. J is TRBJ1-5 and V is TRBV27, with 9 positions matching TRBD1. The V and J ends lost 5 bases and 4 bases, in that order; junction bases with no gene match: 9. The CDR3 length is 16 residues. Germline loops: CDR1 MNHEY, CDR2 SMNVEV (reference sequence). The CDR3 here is CASSVYPTGGNQPQHF. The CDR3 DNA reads TGTGCCAGCAGTGTATATCCGACAGGGGGGAATCAGCCCCAGCATTTT.

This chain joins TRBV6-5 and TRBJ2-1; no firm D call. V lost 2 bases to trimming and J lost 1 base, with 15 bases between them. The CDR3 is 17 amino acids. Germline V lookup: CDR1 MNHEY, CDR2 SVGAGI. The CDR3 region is CASSYTPQPQSYNEQFF. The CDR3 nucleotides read TGTGCCAGCAGTTACACACCACAACCGCAATCCTACAATGAGCAGTTCTTC.

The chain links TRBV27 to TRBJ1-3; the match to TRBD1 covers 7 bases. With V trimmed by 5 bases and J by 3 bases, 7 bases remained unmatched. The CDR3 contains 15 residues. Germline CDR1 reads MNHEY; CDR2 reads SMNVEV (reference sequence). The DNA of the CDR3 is TGTGCCAGCAGTCCCTTCCAGGGGGGTGGAAACACCATATATTTT. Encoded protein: CASSPFQGGGNTIYF.

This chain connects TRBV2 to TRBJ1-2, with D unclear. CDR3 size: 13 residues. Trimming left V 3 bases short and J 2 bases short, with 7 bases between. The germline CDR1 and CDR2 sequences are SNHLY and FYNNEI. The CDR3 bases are TGTGCCAGCAGTGAGTCACAGAACTATGGCTACACCTTC. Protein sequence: CASSESQNYGYTF.

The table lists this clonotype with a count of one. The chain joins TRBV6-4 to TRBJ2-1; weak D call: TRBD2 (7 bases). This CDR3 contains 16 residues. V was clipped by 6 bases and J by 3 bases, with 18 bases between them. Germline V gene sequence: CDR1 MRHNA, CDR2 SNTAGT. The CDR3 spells CASSNEGGEGYNEQFF. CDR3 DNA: TGTGCCAGCAGCAACGAGGGGGGGGAAGGCTACAATGAGCAGTTCTTC.

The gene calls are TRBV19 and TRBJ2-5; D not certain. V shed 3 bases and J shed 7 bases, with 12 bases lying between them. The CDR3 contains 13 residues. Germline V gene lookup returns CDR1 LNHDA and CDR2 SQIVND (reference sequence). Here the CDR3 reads CASSMAGRGTQYF. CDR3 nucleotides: TGTGCCAGTAGTATGGCAGGAAGAGGGACCCAGTACTTC.

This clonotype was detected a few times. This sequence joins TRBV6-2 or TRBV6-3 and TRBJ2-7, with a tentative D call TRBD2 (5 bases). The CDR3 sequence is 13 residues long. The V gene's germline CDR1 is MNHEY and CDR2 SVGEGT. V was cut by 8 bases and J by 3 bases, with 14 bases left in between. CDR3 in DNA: TGTGCCAGCGATAGGACGGGAAACTACGAGCAGTACTTC. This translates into CASDRTGNYEQYF.

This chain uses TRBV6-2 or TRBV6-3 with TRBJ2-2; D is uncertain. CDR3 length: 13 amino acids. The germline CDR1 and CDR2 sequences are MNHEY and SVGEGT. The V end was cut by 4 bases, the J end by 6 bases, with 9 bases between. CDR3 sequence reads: CASSSSESGELFF. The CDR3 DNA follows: TGTGCCAGCAGTTCCTCAGAATCCGGGGAGCTGTTTTTT.

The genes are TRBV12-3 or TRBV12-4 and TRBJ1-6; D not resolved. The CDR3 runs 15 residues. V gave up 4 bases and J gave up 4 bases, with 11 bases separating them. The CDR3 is CASSSRTPYNSPLHF. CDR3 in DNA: TGTGCCAGCAGTTCCAGGACGCCTTATAATTCACCCCTCCACTTT.

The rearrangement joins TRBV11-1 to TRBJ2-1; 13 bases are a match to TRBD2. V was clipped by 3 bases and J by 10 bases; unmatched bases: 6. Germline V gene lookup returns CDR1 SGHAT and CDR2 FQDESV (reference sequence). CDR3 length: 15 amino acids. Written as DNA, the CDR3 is TGTGCCAGCAGCTTCCGACTAGCGGGGGGTGTGGAGCAGTTCTTC. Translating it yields CASSFRLAGGVEQFF. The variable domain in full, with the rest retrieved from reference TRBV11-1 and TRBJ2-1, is EAEVAQSPRYKITEKSQAVAFWCDPISGHATLYWYRQILGQGPELLVQFQDESVVDDSQLPKDRFSAERLKGVDSTLKIQPAELGDSAMYLCASSFRLAGGVEQFFGPGTRLTVL.

CDR3 protein: CASSVIRDRVFSWNQPQHF. The CDR3, as DNA: TGTGCCAGCAGTGTAATCCGGGACAGGGTATTTTCATGGAATCAGCCCCAGCATTTT. The rearrangement links TRBV25-1 to TRBJ1-5, with 9 bases fitting TRBD1. The CDR3 length is 19 residues. Per germline, CDR1 MGHDK and CDR2 SYGVNS. Trimming cost V 4 bases and J 4 bases; bases outside gene matches: 17. The full variable domain, completed using reference TRBV25-1 and TRBJ1-5, is EADIYQTPRYLVIGTGKKITLECSQTMGHDKMYWYQQDPGMELHLIHYSYGVNSTEKGDLSSESTVSRIRTEHFPLTLESARPSHTSQYLCASSVIRDRVFSWNQPQHFGDGTRLSIL.

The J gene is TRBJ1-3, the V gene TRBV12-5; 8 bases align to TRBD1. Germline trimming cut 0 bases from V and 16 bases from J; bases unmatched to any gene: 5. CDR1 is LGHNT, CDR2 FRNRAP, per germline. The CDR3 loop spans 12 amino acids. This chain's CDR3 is CASGLVPGQVYF. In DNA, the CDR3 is TGTGCTAGTGGTTTGGTACCGGGACAGGTGTATTTT.

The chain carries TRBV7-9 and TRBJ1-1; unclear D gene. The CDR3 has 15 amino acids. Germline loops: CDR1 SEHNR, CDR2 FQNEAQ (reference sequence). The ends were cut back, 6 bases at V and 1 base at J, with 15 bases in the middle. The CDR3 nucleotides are TGTGCCAGCAGTTCAGTATTTGAGGGGAACACTGAAGCTTTCTTT. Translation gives CASSSVFEGNTEAFF.

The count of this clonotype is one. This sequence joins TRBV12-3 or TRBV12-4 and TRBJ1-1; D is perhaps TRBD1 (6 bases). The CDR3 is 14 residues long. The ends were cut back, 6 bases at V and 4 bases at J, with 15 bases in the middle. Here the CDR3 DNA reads TGTGCCAGCAGCTTCCAGGGGCGGGTCACTGAAGCTTTCTTT. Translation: CASSFQGRVTEAFF.

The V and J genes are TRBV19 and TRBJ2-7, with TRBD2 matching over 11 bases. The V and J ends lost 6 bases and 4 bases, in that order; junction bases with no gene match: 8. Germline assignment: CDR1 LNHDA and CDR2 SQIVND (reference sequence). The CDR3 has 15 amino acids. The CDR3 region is CASRPTSGERYEQYF. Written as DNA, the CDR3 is TGTGCCAGTAGACCGACTAGCGGGGAGCGGTACGAGCAGTACTTC.

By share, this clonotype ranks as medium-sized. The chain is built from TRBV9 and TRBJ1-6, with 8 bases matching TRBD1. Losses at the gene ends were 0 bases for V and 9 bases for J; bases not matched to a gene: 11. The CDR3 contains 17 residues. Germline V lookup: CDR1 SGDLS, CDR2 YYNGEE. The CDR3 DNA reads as TGTGCCAGCAGCGTAGCTGGGGCAGGGGGCAAAGGTTCACCCCTCCACTTT. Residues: CASSVAGAGGKGSPLHF.

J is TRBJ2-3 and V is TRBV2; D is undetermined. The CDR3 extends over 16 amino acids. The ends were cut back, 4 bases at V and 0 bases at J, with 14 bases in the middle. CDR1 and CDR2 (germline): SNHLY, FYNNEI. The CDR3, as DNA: TGTGCCAGCAGTGTCCATAGAGTAACTAGCACAGATACGCAGTATTTT. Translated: CASSVHRVTSTDTQYF.

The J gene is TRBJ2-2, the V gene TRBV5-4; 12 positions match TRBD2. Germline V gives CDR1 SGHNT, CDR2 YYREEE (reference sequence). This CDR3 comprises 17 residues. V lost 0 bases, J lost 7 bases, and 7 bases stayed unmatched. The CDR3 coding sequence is TGTGCCAGCAGCTTGGCTAGCGGGAGGGCCTTCGGCGGGGAGCTGTTTTTT. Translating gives CASSLASGRAFGGELFF. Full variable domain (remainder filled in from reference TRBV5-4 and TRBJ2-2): ETGVTQSPTHLIKTRGQQVTLRCSSQSGHNTVSWYQQALGQGPQFIFQYYREEENGRGNFPPRFSGLQFPNYSSELNVNALELDDSALYLCASSLASGRAFGGELFFGEGSRLTVL.

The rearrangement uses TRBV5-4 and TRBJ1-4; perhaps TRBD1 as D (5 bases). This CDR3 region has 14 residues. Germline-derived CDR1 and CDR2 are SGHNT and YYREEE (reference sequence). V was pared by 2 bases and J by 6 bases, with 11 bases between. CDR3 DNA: TGTGCCAGCAGCTTAAGGCAGGGTGATGAAAAACTGTTTTTT. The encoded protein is CASSLRQGDEKLFF.

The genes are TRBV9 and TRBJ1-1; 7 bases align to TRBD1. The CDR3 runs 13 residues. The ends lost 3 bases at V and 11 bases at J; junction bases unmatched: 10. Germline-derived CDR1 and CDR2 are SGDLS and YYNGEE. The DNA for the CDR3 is TGTGCCAGCAGCGAGGGCCGACAGGGTGGCGCTTTCTTT. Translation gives CASSEGRQGGAFF.

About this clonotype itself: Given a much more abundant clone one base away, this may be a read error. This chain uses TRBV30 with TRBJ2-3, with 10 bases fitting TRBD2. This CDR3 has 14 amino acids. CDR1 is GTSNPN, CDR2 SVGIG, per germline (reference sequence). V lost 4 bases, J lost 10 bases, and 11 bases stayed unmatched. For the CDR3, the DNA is TGTGCCTGGAAACTAGCGGGAAGGAGGGATGCGCAGTATTTT. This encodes CAWKLAGRRDAQYF.

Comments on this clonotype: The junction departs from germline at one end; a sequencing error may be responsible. The DNA for the CDR3 is TGTGCTAGCAGCCCGACGGGGTGGGAGACCCAGTACTTC. Translating gives CASSPTGWETQYF. The chain recombines TRBV7-7 with TRBJ2-5; TRBD2 might be the D (5 bases). This CDR3 region has 13 residues. Germline lookup yields CDR1 SSHAT and CDR2 FNYEAQ (reference sequence).

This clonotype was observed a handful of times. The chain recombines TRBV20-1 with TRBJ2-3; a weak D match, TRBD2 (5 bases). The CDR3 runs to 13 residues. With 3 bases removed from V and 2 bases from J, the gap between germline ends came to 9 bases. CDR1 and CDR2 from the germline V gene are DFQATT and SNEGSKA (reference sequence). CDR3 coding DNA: TGCAGTGCTAGCGGGAAAACCACAGATACGCAGTATTTT. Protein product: CSASGKTTDTQYF.

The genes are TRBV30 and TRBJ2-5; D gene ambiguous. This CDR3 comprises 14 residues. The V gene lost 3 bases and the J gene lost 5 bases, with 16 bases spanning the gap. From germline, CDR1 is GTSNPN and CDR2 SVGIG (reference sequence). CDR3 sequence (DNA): TGTGCCTGGAGGGGCCTCACAATTGGGGAGACCCAGTACTTC. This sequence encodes CAWRGLTIGETQYF.

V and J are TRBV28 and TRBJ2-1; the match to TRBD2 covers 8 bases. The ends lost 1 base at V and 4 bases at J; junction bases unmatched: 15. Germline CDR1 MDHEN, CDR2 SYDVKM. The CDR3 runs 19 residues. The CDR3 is CASSLLVGTRRVRYNEQFF. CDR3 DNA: TGTGCCAGCAGTTTATTGGTCGGGACTAGAAGAGTGAGGTACAATGAGCAGTTCTTC.

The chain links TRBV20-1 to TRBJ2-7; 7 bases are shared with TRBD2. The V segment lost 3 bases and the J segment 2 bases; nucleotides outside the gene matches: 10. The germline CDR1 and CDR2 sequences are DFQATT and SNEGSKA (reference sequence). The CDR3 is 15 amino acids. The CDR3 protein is CSAREPASGAYEQYF. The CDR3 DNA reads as TGCAGTGCTAGGGAACCGGCTAGCGGCGCCTACGAGCAGTACTTC.

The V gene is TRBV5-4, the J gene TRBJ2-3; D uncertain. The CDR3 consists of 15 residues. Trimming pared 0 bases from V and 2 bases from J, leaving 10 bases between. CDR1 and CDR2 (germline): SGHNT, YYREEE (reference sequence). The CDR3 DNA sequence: TGTGCCAGCAGCTTGGATTCGGGTTTCACAGATACGCAGTATTTT. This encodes CASSLDSGFTDTQYF.

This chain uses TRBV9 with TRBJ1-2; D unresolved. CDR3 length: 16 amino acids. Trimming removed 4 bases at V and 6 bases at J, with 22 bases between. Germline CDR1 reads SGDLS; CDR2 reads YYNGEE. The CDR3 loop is CASSRSHLNYAHGYTF. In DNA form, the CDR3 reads TGTGCCAGCAGCCGTAGTCACCTAAACTACGCTCATGGCTACACCTTC.

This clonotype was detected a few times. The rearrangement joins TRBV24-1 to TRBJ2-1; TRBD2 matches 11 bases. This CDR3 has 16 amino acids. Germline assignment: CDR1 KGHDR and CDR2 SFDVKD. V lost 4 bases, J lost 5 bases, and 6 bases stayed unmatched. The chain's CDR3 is CATSDPLAGGHNEQFF. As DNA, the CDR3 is TGTGCCACCAGTGACCCGCTAGCGGGAGGCCACAATGAGCAGTTCTTC.

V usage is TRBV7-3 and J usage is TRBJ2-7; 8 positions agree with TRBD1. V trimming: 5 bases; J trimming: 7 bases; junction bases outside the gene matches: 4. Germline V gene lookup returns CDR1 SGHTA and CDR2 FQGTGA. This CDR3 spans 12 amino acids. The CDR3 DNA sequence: TGTGCCAGCAGCCCAGGGGGCCCGGAGCAGTACTTC. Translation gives CASSPGGPEQYF.

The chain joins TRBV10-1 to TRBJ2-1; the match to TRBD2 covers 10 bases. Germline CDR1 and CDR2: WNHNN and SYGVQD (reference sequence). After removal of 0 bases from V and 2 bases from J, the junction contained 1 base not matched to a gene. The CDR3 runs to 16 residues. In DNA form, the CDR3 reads TGCGCCAGCAGTGAGTCTAGCGGGGGGACCTACAATGAGCAGTTCTTC. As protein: CASSESSGGTYNEQFF.